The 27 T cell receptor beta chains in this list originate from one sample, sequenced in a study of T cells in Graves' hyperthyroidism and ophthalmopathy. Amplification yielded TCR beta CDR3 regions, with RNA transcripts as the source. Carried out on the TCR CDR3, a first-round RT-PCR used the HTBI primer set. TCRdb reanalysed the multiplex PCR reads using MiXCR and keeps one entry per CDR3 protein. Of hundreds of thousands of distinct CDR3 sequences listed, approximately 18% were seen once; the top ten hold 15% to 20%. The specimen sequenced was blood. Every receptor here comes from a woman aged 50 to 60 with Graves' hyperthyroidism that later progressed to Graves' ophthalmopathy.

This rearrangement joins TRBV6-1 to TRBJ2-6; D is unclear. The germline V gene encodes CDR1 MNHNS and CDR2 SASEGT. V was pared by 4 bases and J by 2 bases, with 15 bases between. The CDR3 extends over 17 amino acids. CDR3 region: CASSGPRPNPGANVLTF. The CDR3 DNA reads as TGTGCCAGCAGTGGGCCCCGACCCAACCCTGGGGCCAACGTCCTGACTTTC.

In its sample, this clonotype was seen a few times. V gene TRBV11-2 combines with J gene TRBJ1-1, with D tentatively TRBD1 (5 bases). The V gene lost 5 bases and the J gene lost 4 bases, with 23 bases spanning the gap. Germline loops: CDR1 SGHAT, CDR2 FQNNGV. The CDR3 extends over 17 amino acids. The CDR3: CASSRPTVPSRGTEAFF. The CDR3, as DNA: TGTGCCAGCAGCCGCCCGACAGTGCCCTCCCGGGGCACTGAAGCTTTCTTT.

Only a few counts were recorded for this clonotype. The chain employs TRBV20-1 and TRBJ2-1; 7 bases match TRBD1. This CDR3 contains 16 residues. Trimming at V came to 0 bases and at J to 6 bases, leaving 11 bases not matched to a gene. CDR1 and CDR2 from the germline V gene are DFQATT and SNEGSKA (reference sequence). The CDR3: CSARDGGRGFSNEQFF. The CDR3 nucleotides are TGCAGTGCTAGAGATGGCGGCAGGGGGTTCTCCAATGAGCAGTTCTTC.

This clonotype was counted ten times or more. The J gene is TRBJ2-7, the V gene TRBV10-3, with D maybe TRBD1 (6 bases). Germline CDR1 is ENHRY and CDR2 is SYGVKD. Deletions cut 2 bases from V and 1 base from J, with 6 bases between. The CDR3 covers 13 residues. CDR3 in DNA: TGTGCCATCAGTGAGGGACAGTCCTACGAGCAGTACTTC. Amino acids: CAISEGQSYEQYF.

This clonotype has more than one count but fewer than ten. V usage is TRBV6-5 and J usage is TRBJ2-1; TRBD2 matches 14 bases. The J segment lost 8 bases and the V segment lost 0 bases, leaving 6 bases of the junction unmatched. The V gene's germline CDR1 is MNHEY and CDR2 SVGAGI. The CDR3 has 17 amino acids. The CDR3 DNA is TGTGCCAGCAGTTACTCACCCGGGACTAGCGGGGGTTATGAGCAGTTCTTC. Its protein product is CASSYSPGTSGGYEQFF.

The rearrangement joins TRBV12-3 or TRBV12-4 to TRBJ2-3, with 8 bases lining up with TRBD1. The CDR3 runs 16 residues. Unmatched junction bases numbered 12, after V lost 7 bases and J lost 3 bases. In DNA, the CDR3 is TGTGCCAGCAAGAGAACAGGGGGAGTTAGAACAGATACGCAGTATTTT. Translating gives CASKRTGGVRTDTQYF.

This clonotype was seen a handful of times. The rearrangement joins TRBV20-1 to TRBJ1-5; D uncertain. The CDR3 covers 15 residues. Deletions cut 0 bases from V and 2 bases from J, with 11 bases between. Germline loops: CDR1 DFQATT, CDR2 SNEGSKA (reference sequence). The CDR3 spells CSARDKRLGNQPQHF. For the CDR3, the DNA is TGCAGTGCTAGAGATAAACGACTAGGCAATCAGCCCCAGCATTTT.

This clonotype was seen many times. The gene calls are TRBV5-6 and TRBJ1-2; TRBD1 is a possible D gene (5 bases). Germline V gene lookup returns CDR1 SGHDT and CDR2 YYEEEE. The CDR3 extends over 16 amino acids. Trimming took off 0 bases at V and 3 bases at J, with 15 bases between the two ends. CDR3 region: CASSLVGDAIDYGYTF. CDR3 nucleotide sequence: TGTGCCAGCAGCTTGGTGGGGGACGCAATCGACTATGGCTACACCTTC.

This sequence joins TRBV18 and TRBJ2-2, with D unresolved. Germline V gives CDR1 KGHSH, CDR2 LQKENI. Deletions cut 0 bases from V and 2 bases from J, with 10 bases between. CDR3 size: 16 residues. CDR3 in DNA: TGTGCCAGCTCACCACCGGCGCACATTAACACCGGGGAGCTGTTTTTT. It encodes CASSPPAHINTGELFF.

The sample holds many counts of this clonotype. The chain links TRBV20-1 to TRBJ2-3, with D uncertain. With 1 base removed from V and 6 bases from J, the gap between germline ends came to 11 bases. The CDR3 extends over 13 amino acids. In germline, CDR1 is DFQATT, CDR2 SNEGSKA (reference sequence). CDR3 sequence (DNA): TGCAGTGCTAGAGCTTCATCTCGGGATACGCAGTATTTT. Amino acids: CSARASSRDTQYF.

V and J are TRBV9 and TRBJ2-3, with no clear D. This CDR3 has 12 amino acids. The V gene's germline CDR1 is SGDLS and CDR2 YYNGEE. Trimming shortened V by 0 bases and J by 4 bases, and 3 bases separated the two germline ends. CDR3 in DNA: TGTGCCAGCAGCGTAGAAGCAGATACGCAGTATTTT. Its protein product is CASSVEADTQYF. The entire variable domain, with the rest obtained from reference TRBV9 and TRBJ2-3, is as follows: DSGVTQTPKHLITATGQRVTLRCSPRSGDLSVYWYQQSLDQGLQFLIQYYNGEERAKGNILERFSAQQFPDLHSELNLSSLELGDSALYFCASSVEADTQYFGPGTRLTVL.

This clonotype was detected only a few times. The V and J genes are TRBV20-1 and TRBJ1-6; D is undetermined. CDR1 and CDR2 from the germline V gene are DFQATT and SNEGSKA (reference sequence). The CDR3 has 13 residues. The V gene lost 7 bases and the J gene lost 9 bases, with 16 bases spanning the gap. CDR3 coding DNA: TGCAGTGTGTCCGACCGGCCTTTTTCACCCCTCCACTTT. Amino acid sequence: CSVSDRPFSPLHF.

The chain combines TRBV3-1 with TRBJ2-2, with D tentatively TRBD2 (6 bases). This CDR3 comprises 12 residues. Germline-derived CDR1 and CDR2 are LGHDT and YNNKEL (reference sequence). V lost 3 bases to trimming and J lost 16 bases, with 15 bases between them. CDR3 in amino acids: CASSQDEGRSFF. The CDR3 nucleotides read TGTGCCAGCAGCCAGGACGAGGGGAGGTCGTTTTTT.

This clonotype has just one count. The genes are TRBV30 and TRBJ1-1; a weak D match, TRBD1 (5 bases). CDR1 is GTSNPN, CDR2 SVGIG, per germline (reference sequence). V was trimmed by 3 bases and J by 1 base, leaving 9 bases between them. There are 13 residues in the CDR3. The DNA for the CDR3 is TGTGCCTGGAGACTAACAGGGAACACTGAAGCTTTCTTT. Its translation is CAWRLTGNTEAFF.

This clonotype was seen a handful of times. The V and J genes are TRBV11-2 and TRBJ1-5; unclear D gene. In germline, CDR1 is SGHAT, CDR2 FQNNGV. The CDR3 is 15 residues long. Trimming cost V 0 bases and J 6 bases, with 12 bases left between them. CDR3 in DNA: TGTGCCAGCAGCTTAGATCTCGGGGTATTTCAGCCCCAGCATTTT. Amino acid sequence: CASSLDLGVFQPQHF.

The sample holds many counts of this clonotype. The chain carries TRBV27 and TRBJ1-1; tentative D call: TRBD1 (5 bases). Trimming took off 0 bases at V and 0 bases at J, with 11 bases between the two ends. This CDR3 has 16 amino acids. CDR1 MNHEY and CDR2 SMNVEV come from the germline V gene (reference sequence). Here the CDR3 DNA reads TGTGCCAGCAGTTTATCTCCGGACATATTGAACACTGAAGCTTTCTTT. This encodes CASSLSPDILNTEAFF.

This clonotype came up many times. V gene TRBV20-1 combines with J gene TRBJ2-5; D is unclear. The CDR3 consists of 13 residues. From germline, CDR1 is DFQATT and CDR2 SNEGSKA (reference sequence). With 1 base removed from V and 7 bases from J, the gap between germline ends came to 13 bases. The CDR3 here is CSARVRLGATQYF. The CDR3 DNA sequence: TGCAGTGCTAGAGTGAGGCTAGGAGCGACCCAGTACTTC.

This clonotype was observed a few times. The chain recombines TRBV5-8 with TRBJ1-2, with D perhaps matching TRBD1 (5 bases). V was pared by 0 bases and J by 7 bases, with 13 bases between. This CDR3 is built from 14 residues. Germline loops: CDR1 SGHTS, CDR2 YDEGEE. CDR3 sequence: CASSLVQAVSGYTF. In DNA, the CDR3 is TGTGCCAGCAGCTTGGTACAGGCTGTAAGTGGCTACACCTTC.

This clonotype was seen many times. The CDR3 bases are TGTGCCAGCAAACGGACGGGGGAGGGCTCGACTTCGCTAGGCGAGCAGTACTTC. It yields the protein CASKRTGEGSTSLGEQYF. The gene calls are TRBV3-1 and TRBJ2-7, with 7 positions matching TRBD2. This CDR3 contains 18 residues. Losses at the gene ends were 7 bases for V and 6 bases for J; bases not matched to a gene: 24. The germline CDR1 and CDR2 sequences are LGHDT and YNNKEL (reference sequence).

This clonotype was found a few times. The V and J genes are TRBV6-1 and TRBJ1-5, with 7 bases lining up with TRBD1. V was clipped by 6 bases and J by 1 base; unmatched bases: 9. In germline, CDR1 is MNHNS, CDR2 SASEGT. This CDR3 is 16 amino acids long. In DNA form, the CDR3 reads TGTGCCAGCAGGCGGGACAGCTTAGGGAGCAATCAGCCCCAGCATTTT. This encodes CASRRDSLGSNQPQHF.

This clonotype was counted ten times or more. The CDR3 coding sequence is TGTGCCAGCAGCTCGACAGGGGCCCTTGAGCAGTTCTTC. This translates into CASSSTGALEQFF. The V and J genes are TRBV7-3 and TRBJ2-1; 8 nucleotides agree with TRBD1. Looked up from germline, CDR1 is SGHTA and CDR2 is FQGTGA. The CDR3 spans 13 residues. Trimming at V came to 4 bases and at J to 9 bases, leaving 5 bases not matched to a gene.

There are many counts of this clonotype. Written as DNA, the CDR3 is TGTGCCAGCAGCTTAGTCGGACAGGGGGCGAGGGATGAGCAGTTCTTC. It translates to CASSLVGQGARDEQFF. V and J are TRBV13 and TRBJ2-1, with TRBD1 matching over 11 bases. The junction had 7 bases not matched to a gene; V was cut back by 1 base and J by 8 bases. This CDR3 has 16 amino acids. Germline values: CDR1 PRHDT, CDR2 FYEKMQ (reference sequence).

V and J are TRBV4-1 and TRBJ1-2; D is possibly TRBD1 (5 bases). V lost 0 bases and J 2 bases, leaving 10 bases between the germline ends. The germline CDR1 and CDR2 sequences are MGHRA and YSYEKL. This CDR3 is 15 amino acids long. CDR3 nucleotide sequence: TGCGCCAGCAGCCAAGATGTAGGGGCGAACTATGGCTACACCTTC. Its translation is CASSQDVGANYGYTF.

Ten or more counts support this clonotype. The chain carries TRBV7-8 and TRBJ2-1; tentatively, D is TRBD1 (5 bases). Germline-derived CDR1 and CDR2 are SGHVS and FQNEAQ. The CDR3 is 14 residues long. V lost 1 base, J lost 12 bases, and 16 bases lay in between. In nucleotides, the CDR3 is TGTGCCAGCAGCTTAGAGACAGCCCTGGTCGTGCAGTTCTTC. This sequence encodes CASSLETALVVQFF.

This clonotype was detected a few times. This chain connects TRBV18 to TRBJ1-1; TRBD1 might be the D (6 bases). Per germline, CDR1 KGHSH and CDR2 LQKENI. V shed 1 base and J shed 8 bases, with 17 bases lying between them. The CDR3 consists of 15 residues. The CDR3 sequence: CASSPRGTSEREAFF. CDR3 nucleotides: TGTGCCAGCTCACCACGTGGGACAAGCGAACGGGAAGCTTTCTTT. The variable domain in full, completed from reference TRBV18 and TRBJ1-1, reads NAGVMQNPRHLVRRRGQEARLRCSPMKGHSHVYWYRQLPEEGLKFMVYLQKENIIDESGMPKERFSAEFPKEGPSILRIQQVVRGDSAAYFCASSPRGTSEREAFFGQGTRLTVV.

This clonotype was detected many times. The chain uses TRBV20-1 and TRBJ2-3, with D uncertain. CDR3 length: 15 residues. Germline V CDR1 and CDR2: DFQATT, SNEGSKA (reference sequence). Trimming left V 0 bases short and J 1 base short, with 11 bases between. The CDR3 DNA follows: TGCAGTGCTAGAGATTTGCGTGAGGGCACAGATACGCAGTATTTT. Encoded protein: CSARDLREGTDTQYF.

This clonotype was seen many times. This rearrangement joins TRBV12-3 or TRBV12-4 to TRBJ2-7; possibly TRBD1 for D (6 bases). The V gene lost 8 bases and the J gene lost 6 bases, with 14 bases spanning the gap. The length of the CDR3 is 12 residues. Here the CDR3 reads CASGRHRVEQYF. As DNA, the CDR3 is TGTGCCAGCGGAAGACACAGGGTCGAGCAGTACTTC.